The T cell receptor beta chain described here comes from a study of T cells expressing NK-cell markers. Study information: Investigators obtained TCR beta repertoires from sorted CD3+CD56+NKG2C+, CD3+CD56+NKG2C- and CD3+CD56-NKG2C+ T cells. There were seven HCMV-seropositive donors and one seronegative donor among the eight sequenced.

On this clonotype: Antigen: not known.

The study's findings and limits: Whether expanded NKG2C-expressing T cell clones recognize HCMV is unknown. Top CD8+ clonotypes included the dominant CD3+CD56+NKG2C+ clonotypes in several donors.

Germline CDR1 SGHAT, CDR2 FQNNGV. The CDR3 runs to 16 residues. TCRdb re-called the 5' RACE reads and catalogs CDR3 proteins one per entry, DNA excluded. The table for this sample gives about 550,000 distinct CDR3 sequences. The TCR was taken from a man younger than 30 in good health. The rearrangement uses TRBV11-2 and TRBJ2-7; TCRdb lists TRBD2, though no DNA is available to test this call. The sequenced sample was blood T cells: a sorted CD56 or NKG2C T cell subset, CD4+ or CD8+ T cells, or bulk PBMC T cells (not recorded which). CDR3 residues: CASSLGGLAATYEQYF.